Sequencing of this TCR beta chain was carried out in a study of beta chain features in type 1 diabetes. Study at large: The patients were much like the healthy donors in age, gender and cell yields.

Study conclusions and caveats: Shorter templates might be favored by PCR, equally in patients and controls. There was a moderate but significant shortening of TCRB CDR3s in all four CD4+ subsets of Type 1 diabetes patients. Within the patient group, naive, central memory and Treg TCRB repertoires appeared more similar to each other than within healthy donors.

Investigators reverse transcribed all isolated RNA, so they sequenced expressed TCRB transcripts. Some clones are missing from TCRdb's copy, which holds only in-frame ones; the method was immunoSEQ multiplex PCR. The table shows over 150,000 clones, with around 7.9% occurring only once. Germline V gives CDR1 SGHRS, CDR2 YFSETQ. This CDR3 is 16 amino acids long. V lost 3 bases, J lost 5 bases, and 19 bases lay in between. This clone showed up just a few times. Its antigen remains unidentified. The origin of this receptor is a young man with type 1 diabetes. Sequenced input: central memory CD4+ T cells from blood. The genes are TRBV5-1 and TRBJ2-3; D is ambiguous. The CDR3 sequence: CASSSGALLAVDTQYF. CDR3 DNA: TGCGCCAGCAGCTCTGGAGCTCTTTTAGCAGTAGATACGCAGTATTTT.